This T cell receptor (beta chain) was sequenced during a study of OX40 agonist ivuxolimab in advanced cancers. In terms of the full investigation: Ivuxolimab, which targeted the costimulatory receptor OX40 (CD134), was an agonistic, fully human IgG2 monoclonal antibody. Intravenous ivuxolimab was administered to patients every 2 weeks at six dose levels: 0.01, 0.1, 0.3, 1.5, 3 and 10 mg/kg. Of the 52 patients in dose escalation, around 20 had hepatocellular carcinoma, about 15 had melanoma, 9 had renal cell carcinoma and 9 had head and neck cancer. The dose-escalation cohort was 80% to 90% male with a mean age of approximately 60 years, ranging from about 20 to 80. Patients were allowed to have had prior anti-PD-1, anti-PD-L1 or anti-CTLA-4 therapy, and 40% of the dose-escalation patients had previously received checkpoint inhibitors. Partial responses occurred in three dose-escalation patients: two with cutaneous melanoma and one with hepatocellular carcinoma. The purpose of peripheral TCRbeta sequencing was to test whether ivuxolimab changed TCR sequence diversity and led to clonal T-cell expansion. The monotherapy dose-escalation portion (N = 52 patients) of the phase I ivuxolimab trial is reported in the paper.

To sequence the TCRbeta CDR3 region, genomic DNA was isolated from the sorted cells. The immunoSEQ Assay was used for sequencing of TCRbeta CDR3 regions. As stored in TCRdb, this immuneACCESS dataset retains in-frame rearrangements with V and J assigned. A fraction of the clones does not appear; measured against another copy, unresolved V genes explain less than half of the discrepancy, and the remainder lacks a known reason. The sample data list several thousand clones, and approximately 94% of these were observed just once. The ten largest clones take up more than 9.5% of the sample. The trial excluded patients who had a history of autoimmune disease or who were on systemic immunosuppression. Peripheral blood for TCR sequencing was collected from all dose cohorts at baseline, on cycle 4 day 1, and on cycle 7 day 1. The samples were taken from a phase I, first-in-human, multicenter, open-label dose-escalation trial of ivuxolimab. The trial enrolled adults with locally advanced or metastatic head and neck squamous cell, hepatocellular, melanoma or renal cell carcinoma. Before TCR sequencing, CD4+ T cells and CD8+ T cells from peripheral blood were sorted into separate populations.

From the cysteine through the phenylalanine, the CDR3 covers 15 amino acids. The DNA shown is the 45-base CDR3, in frame from base 1. This clone was seen a single time. Which antigen it targets is not known. No base quality values were provided; no much bigger clone lies one nucleotide off. Results the study describes overall, beyond this receptor: Low levels of normalized T-cell clonal expansion were also seen in some patients who did not respond. At doses from 0.1 to 3.0 mg/kg, clonal expansion was seen in both CD4+ and CD8+ blood T cells between baseline and week 6. After ivuxolimab, more expanded clones were found on average in CD8+ T cells than in CD4+ T cells. Partial responders in the 0.1-3.0 mg/kg groups had among the lowest normalized peripheral clonal expansion, especially among CD8+ T cells. The antigen specificity of the clonally expanded peripheral T cells was not determined.

The sequences come from CD4+ or CD8+ T cells sorted from blood, collected in a trial of the OX40 agonist ivuxolimab. The origin of this receptor is an adult with an advanced solid tumor such as melanoma, head and neck, liver or kidney cancer. Recombination linked TRBV21-1 to TRBJ1-1. TRBV21-1 is a documented pseudogene. The CDR3 reads CASSKECRRNTEAFF. Read as DNA, the sequence is TGTGCCAGCAGCAAAGAGTGCCGAAGGAACACTGAAGCTTTCTTT.